These 30 T cell receptor beta chains originate from one sample sequenced in a study of technical replicates of blood from a handful of donors. TCRdb keeps only in-frame clones here, not all; method: immunoSEQ multiplex PCR. The repertoire has about 72,000 clones, over 80% of them found once; the top ten carry 0.42%. Source material: T cells isolated from PBMCs. All receptors come from a human donor in good health.

The chain carries TRBV19 and TRBJ1-1, with D possibly being TRBD1 (6 bases). This CDR3 is built from 14 residues. CDR1 and CDR2 from the germline V gene are LNHDA and SQIVND (reference sequence). The V end lost 7 bases, the J end lost 10 bases, and 22 bases lay between the germline ends. CDR3 coding DNA: TGTGCCAGTAACCAAAAACCAGGGGTAGTTTTAGCTTTCTTT. It encodes CASNQKPGVVLAFF.

The V call is TRBV7-3, the J call TRBJ2-1; TRBD1 might be the D (6 bases). Germline lookup yields CDR1 SGHTA and CDR2 FQGTGA. CDR3 length equals 15 residues. Trimming took 1 base from V and 2 from J, leaving 9 bases between them. In nucleotides, the CDR3 is TGTGCCAGCAGCTTAAGGGGGCTCCCCTACAATGAGCAGTTCTTC. Translating it yields CASSLRGLPYNEQFF.

The chain couples TRBV6-1 to TRBJ1-2; 8 bases agree with TRBD1. From germline, CDR1 is MNHNS and CDR2 SASEGT. The V and J ends lost 1 base and 4 bases, in that order; junction bases with no gene match: 5. CDR3 size: 15 residues. CDR3 loop: CASSEDNRGSYGYTF. Written as DNA, the CDR3 is TGTGCCAGCAGTGAAGATAACAGGGGGTCCTATGGCTACACCTTC.

This clone appeared a single time. The chain links TRBV4-1 to TRBJ2-7; tentative D call: TRBD2 (5 bases). The CDR3 contains 13 residues. Germline CDR1 and CDR2: MGHRA and YSYEKL. Trimming cost V 4 bases and J 7 bases, with 14 bases left between them. The CDR3 nucleotides are TGCGCCAGCAGCCTTCGCACCCGGGAAGAGCAGTACTTC. As protein: CASSLRTREEQYF.

The chain couples TRBV5-1 to TRBJ2-4; TRBD1 agrees at 7 bases. Germline CDR1 SGHRS, CDR2 YFSETQ. Trimming took 3 bases from V and 2 from J; bases not matched to a gene: 8. This CDR3 is built from 16 residues. The CDR3 region is CASSWRQGLTKNIQYF. In DNA form, the CDR3 reads TGCGCCAGCAGCTGGAGACAGGGTTTGACCAAAAACATTCAGTACTTC.

The V call is TRBV4-1, the J call TRBJ2-1; 7 positions agree with TRBD2. V dropped 3 bases and J dropped 0; count of bases not matched to a gene: 2. The germline gives CDR1 MGHRA, CDR2 YSYEKL. This CDR3 spans 15 amino acids. CDR3 residues: CASSQRESSYNEQFF. For the CDR3, the DNA is TGCGCCAGCAGCCAGCGGGAGAGCTCCTACAATGAGCAGTTCTTC.

V usage is TRBV7-3 and J usage is TRBJ2-7; 8 bases fit TRBD1. With V trimmed by 5 bases and J by 5 bases, 5 bases remained unmatched. Germline assignment: CDR1 SGHTA and CDR2 FQGTGA. The CDR3 is 13 amino acids. The CDR3 reads CASSVQGGDEQYF. In nucleotides, the CDR3 is TGTGCCAGCAGCGTACAGGGGGGAGACGAGCAGTACTTC. The full variable domain, completed using reference TRBV7-3 and TRBJ2-7, is GAGVSQTPSNKVTEKGKYVELRCDPISGHTALYWYRQSLGQGPEFLIYFQGTGAADDSGLPNDRFFAVRPEGSVSTLKIQRTERGDSAVYLCASSVQGGDEQYFGPGTRLTVT.

The chain couples TRBV7-9 to TRBJ2-7; unclear D gene. Trimming removed 0 bases from V and 0 bases from J, with 6 bases in between. CDR3 length: 14 amino acids. CDR1 and CDR2 from the germline V gene are SEHNR and FQNEAQ (reference sequence). The chain's CDR3 is CASSLAPSSYEQYF. CDR3 coding DNA: TGTGCCAGCAGCTTAGCCCCGAGCTCCTACGAGCAGTACTTC.

The chain combines TRBV5-4 with TRBJ1-2, with D perhaps TRBD1 (5 bases). V lost 0 bases to trimming and J lost 6 bases, with 9 bases between them. The germline gives CDR1 SGHNT, CDR2 YYREEE (reference sequence). This CDR3 region has 13 residues. The CDR3 spells CASSLVRADGYTF. The DNA for the CDR3 is TGTGCCAGCAGCTTGGTCAGGGCGGATGGCTACACCTTC.

The chain combines TRBV5-6 with TRBJ2-7; a possible D gene is TRBD1 (6 bases). Trimming stripped 4 bases from V and 4 bases from J, with 18 bases between. Per the germline V gene, CDR1 is SGHDT and CDR2 is YYEEEE. This CDR3 is built from 15 residues. The CDR3 protein is CASSADGGRWYEQYF. CDR3 DNA: TGTGCCAGCAGCGCGGATGGGGGCCGGTGGTACGAGCAGTACTTC.

CDR3 nucleotide sequence: TGTGCCAGCTCCCTGGTTCGGGAGGAAGCTTTCTTT. Translation gives CASSLVREEAFF. This rearrangement joins TRBV18 to TRBJ1-1; D unresolved. Germline-derived CDR1 and CDR2 are KGHSH and LQKENI. The length of the CDR3 is 12 residues. The V end lost 6 bases, the J end lost 8 bases, and 13 bases lay between the germline ends.

The V call is TRBV7-3, the J call TRBJ2-7; 8 bases line up with TRBD1. The CDR3 spans 15 residues. Germline values: CDR1 SGHTA, CDR2 FQGTGA. V lost 5 bases to trimming and J lost 4 bases; unmatched junction nucleotides: 10. Here the CDR3 DNA reads TGTGCCAGCAGCCTAAATGGACAGGGTTGGTACGAGCAGTACTTC. Translated: CASSLNGQGWYEQYF. Based on the CDR3 plus reference TRBV7-3 and TRBJ2-7, the full variable domain is GAGVSQTPSNKVTEKGKYVELRCDPISGHTALYWYRQSLGQGPEFLIYFQGTGAADDSGLPNDRFFAVRPEGSVSTLKIQRTERGDSAVYLCASSLNGQGWYEQYFGPGTRLTVT.

The rearrangement uses TRBV5-1 and TRBJ2-1, with a weak D call TRBD1 (6 bases). Deletions cut 0 bases from V and 8 bases from J, with 12 bases between. The V gene's germline CDR1 is SGHRS and CDR2 YFSETQ. The CDR3 loop spans 14 amino acids. CDR3 in amino acids: CASSLDPTGYEQFF. The CDR3 nucleotides read TGCGCCAGCAGCTTGGACCCAACAGGGTATGAGCAGTTCTTC.

The rearrangement uses TRBV7-8 and TRBJ1-1; D ambiguous. Trimming left V 5 bases short and J 6 bases short, with 10 bases between. The CDR3 runs to 12 residues. CDR1 is SGHVS, CDR2 FQNEAQ, per germline. CDR3 residues: CASSQGSPEAFF. In nucleotides, the CDR3 is TGTGCCAGCAGCCAAGGGAGTCCTGAAGCTTTCTTT.

The V call is TRBV2, the J call TRBJ1-5, with TRBD1 matching over 10 bases. This CDR3 has 15 residues. The V segment lost 10 bases and the J segment 2 bases; nucleotides outside the gene matches: 8. Germline V lookup: CDR1 SNHLY, CDR2 FYNNEI. CDR3 in amino acids: CATALDRGGNQPQHF. The CDR3 DNA reads TGTGCCACTGCGCTGGACAGGGGGGGCAATCAGCCCCAGCATTTT.

The chain combines TRBV29-1 with TRBJ2-7, with D unresolved. Germline V gives CDR1 SQVTM, CDR2 ANQGSEA. With 3 bases removed from V and 2 bases from J, the gap between germline ends came to 11 bases. CDR3 size: 13 residues. This CDR3 reads CSVEILGTYEQYF. In DNA, the CDR3 is TGCAGCGTTGAGATTTTGGGCACCTACGAGCAGTACTTC.

This clone was detected only once. This chain links TRBV6-1 with TRBJ2-7, with D perhaps TRBD1 (6 bases). The CDR3 has 14 residues. Germline V gives CDR1 MNHNS, CDR2 SASEGT. V was clipped by 5 bases and J by 5 bases, with 16 bases between them. The CDR3 sequence is CASSTTNTGNEQYF. CDR3 nucleotide sequence: TGTGCCAGCAGTACTACCAACACAGGGAACGAGCAGTACTTC.

This chain uses TRBV13 with TRBJ2-1; tentative D call: TRBD1 (7 bases). The V end was cut by 7 bases, the J end by 12 bases, with 22 bases between. The germline V gene encodes CDR1 PRHDT and CDR2 FYEKMQ (reference sequence). The CDR3 is made up of 14 amino acids. CDR3 sequence: CASIPDRAGSPQFF. The CDR3, as DNA: TGTGCCAGCATCCCTGACAGGGCGGGGAGCCCGCAGTTCTTC.

J is TRBJ1-4 and V is TRBV18, with 10 bases that match TRBD1. The germline V gene encodes CDR1 KGHSH and CDR2 LQKENI. V lost 2 bases, J lost 1 base, and 1 base stayed unmatched. This CDR3 is 16 amino acids long. The CDR3 DNA sequence: TGTGCCAGCTCACCAAGGACAGGGGGAACTAATGAAAAACTGTTTTTT. Its translation: CASSPRTGGTNEKLFF.

The V gene is TRBV5-1, the J gene TRBJ2-1; TRBD2 is a possible D gene (5 bases). The CDR3 is 17 residues long. Germline lookup yields CDR1 SGHRS and CDR2 YFSETQ. V shed 1 base and J shed 4 bases, with 18 bases lying between them. The CDR3 bases are TGCGCCAGCAGCTTGTCTACTGGTACGGGGAGTTACAATGAGCAGTTCTTC. Translating gives CASSLSTGTGSYNEQFF.

The chain is built from TRBV2 and TRBJ1-1; no definite D call. Germline CDR1 is SNHLY and CDR2 is FYNNEI. Trimming took off 8 bases at V and 4 bases at J, with 14 bases between the two ends. This CDR3 region has 13 residues. CDR3 coding DNA: TGTGCCAGCGGAGGATACTTCGGCACTGAAGCTTTCTTT. It yields the protein CASGGYFGTEAFF.

The chain combines TRBV29-1 with TRBJ1-2; 8 bases are shared with TRBD1. Trimming at V came to 7 bases and at J to 2 bases, leaving 3 bases not matched to a gene. The CDR3 loop spans 12 amino acids. Looked up from germline, CDR1 is SQVTM and CDR2 is ANQGSEA. The CDR3 DNA follows: TGCAGCGCCCGACAGGGGAACTATGGCTACACCTTC. Residues: CSARQGNYGYTF. Full variable domain (outside the CDR3, taken from reference TRBV29-1 and TRBJ1-2): SAVISQKPSRDICQRGTSLTIQCQVDSQVTMMFWYRQQPGQSLTLIATANQGSEATYESGFVIDKFPISRPNLTFSTLTVSNMSPEDSSIYLCSARQGNYGYTFGSGTRLTVV.

The rearrangement uses TRBV27 and TRBJ1-1, with 10 bases matching TRBD1. The length of the CDR3 is 13 residues. The trim removed 7 bases at V and 3 bases at J, leaving 2 bases unmatched. Germline loops: CDR1 MNHEY, CDR2 SMNVEV (reference sequence). CDR3 sequence reads: CASIGQGDTEAFF. DNA of the CDR3: TGTGCCAGCATAGGACAGGGGGACACTGAAGCTTTCTTT.

The V and J genes are TRBV7-9 and TRBJ2-7; 7 nucleotides match TRBD1. The germline gives CDR1 SEHNR, CDR2 FQNEAQ (reference sequence). V lost 4 bases to trimming and J lost 3 bases; unmatched junction nucleotides: 9. The CDR3 consists of 15 residues. Written as DNA, the CDR3 is TGTGCCAGCAGCTACAGAACAGGGGCAGGCTACGAGCAGTACTTC. Translating it yields CASSYRTGAGYEQYF.

The genes are TRBV9 and TRBJ2-7; the D gene is possibly TRBD2 (5 bases). With 3 bases removed from V and 4 bases from J, the gap between germline ends came to 8 bases. This CDR3 has 12 amino acids. Germline V CDR1 and CDR2: SGDLS, YYNGEE. The CDR3 nucleotides are TGTGCCAGCAGCGGGACTGGGTACGAGCAGTACTTC. Its translation is CASSGTGYEQYF.

The chain carries TRBV4-1 and TRBJ2-3; 8 bases are a match to TRBD1. The CDR3 length is 14 residues. V trimming: 4 bases; J trimming: 8 bases; junction bases outside the gene matches: 8. Per the germline V gene, CDR1 is MGHRA and CDR2 is YSYEKL. CDR3 sequence (DNA): TGCGCCAGCAGCCCCCGGACAGGGTTGGTTACGCAGTATTTT. It specifies CASSPRTGLVTQYF.

This clone was seen once. The chain combines TRBV7-2 with TRBJ2-7; 7 bases fit TRBD1. With 5 bases clipped from V and 3 bases from J, the junction kept 16 bases outside the gene matches. Germline V lookup: CDR1 SGHTA, CDR2 FQGNSA. This CDR3 has 17 residues. The CDR3: CASSSHPDGTARYEQYF. The CDR3 coding sequence is TGTGCCAGCAGCAGCCATCCCGATGGGACAGCCCGCTACGAGCAGTACTTC.

The rearrangement joins TRBV2 to TRBJ1-4, with TRBD1 matching 8 bases. Germline assignment: CDR1 SNHLY and CDR2 FYNNEI. V lost 7 bases to trimming and J lost 8 bases; unmatched junction nucleotides: 3. The CDR3 contains 12 residues. The CDR3 DNA sequence: TGTGCCAGCATCAGGGGGCGGGAAAAACTGTTTTTT. Protein: CASIRGREKLFF.

The genes are TRBV12-5 and TRBJ2-1; 8 bases line up with TRBD2. The CDR3 sequence is 13 residues long. With 0 bases clipped from V and 9 bases from J, the junction kept 1 base outside the gene matches. Germline V lookup: CDR1 LGHNT, CDR2 FRNRAP. The CDR3 DNA follows: TGTGCTAGTGGTTTGGTTAGCGGGGTTGAGCAGTTCTTC. This gives the protein CASGLVSGVEQFF.

The rearrangement joins TRBV30 to TRBJ1-4, with D hard to call. CDR1 and CDR2 from the germline V gene are GTSNPN and SVGIG (reference sequence). The CDR3 is 14 residues long. The V end lost 7 bases, the J end lost 0 bases, and 12 bases lay between the germline ends. CDR3 nucleotide sequence: TGTGCCTCTACTTCGGGAGCAACTAATGAAAAACTGTTTTTT. It codes for CASTSGATNEKLFF.